The 4 T cell receptor beta chains below all came from one sample that was sequenced in a study of blood T cell repertoires in COVID-19. The data were produced by immunoSEQ multiplex PCR, yet TCRdb's version contains in-frame clones alone and is incomplete. The repertoire holds around 86,000 clones, around 84% seen once, with approximately 10% in the top ten. Source material: peripheral blood. These receptors originate from a human donor in a cohort sampled during active COVID-19.

The V and J genes are TRBV5-1 and TRBJ2-1, with 8 nucleotides matching TRBD1. There are 15 residues in the CDR3. The V segment lost 4 bases and the J segment 3 bases; nucleotides outside the gene matches: 6. The V gene's germline CDR1 is SGHRS and CDR2 YFSETQ. DNA for the CDR3: TGCGCCAGCAGCCTACAGGGGGAATTCTACAATGAGCAGTTCTTC. Its translation is CASSLQGEFYNEQFF.

The chain is built from TRBV10-1 and TRBJ2-1, with 14 bases that match TRBD2. Trimming took 5 bases from V and 12 from J; bases not matched to a gene: 6. The CDR3 runs to 14 residues. Per the germline V gene, CDR1 is WNHNN and CDR2 is SYGVQD (reference sequence). The CDR3 protein is CASSQRLAGGLQFF. The CDR3 region has the DNA TGCGCCAGCAGTCAAAGACTAGCGGGAGGGTTGCAGTTCTTC.

The chain joins TRBV15 to TRBJ1-3; D gene uncertain. There are 15 residues in the CDR3. Germline V gives CDR1 LNHNV, CDR2 YYDKDF (reference sequence). Trimming took 1 base from V and 1 from J, leaving 8 bases between them. The CDR3 sequence: CATSRGRESGNTIYF. As DNA, the CDR3 is TGTGCCACCAGCAGAGGCCGGGAATCTGGAAACACCATATATTTT.

The V and J genes are TRBV3-1 (or the pseudogene TRBV3-2) and TRBJ1-2; unclear D gene. Germline-derived CDR1 and CDR2 are LGHDT and YNNKEL (reference sequence). Trimming cost V 0 bases and J 6 bases, with 11 bases left between them. CDR3 length: 14 residues. The CDR3 nucleotides are TGTGCCAGCAGCCAAGAGGGGAGGGCGGATGGCTACACCTTC. It specifies CASSQEGRADGYTF.